These T cell receptor beta chains were read from a single sample in a study of cytomegalovirus exposure and HLA in healthy donors. The table came from immunoSEQ multiplex PCR; TCRdb's copy has only in-frame clones and leaves some out. The data show roughly 160,000 clones, about three quarters seen once. Specimen: PBMCs. The receptors shown here come from a girl aged 5-17 years in good health and CMV-seronegative. Both conserved end residues are part of each CDR3. The D gene is left open where the match is weak. Some rows mark clone size as missing; the rest say once, few, many or name a class of expanded clone.

>TRBD2|TRBJ2-3|TRBV5-1|.
CASSLASAGGPGDTQYF
TGCGCCAGCAGCTTGGCTTCAGCGGGGGGGCCAGGAGATACGCAGTATTTT
>.|TRBJ1-5|TRBV6-1|.
CASSPVGAQPQHF
TGTGCCAGCAGCCCAGTGGGGGCTCAGCCCCAGCATTTT
>.|TRBJ2-5|TRBV7-9|.
CASSSGAPPGETQYF
TGTGCCAGCAGCTCAGGAGCGCCACCAGGGGAGACCCAGTACTTC
>.|TRBJ1-1|TRBV2|.
CATLRRQAAVGTEAFF
TGTGCCACTCTTCGGAGACAGGCGGCGGTGGGAACTGAAGCTTTCTTT
>.|TRBJ1-2|TRBV7-9|few
CASSHQQDTAFFRGYTF
TGTGCCAGCAGCCACCAACAAGACACAGCCTTTTTCAGAGGCTACACCTTC
>.|TRBJ2-2|TRBV19|few
CASSRLESGELFF
TGTGCCAGTAGTCGCCTAGAATCCGGGGAGCTGTTTTTT
>.|TRBJ1-6|TRBV5-1|once
CASRTENNSPLHF
TGCGCCAGCAGGACAGAGAATAATTCACCCCTCCACTTT
>TRBD1|TRBJ2-1|TRBV7-7|.
CASSLGQGSSYNEQFF
TGTGCCAGCAGCTTAGGACAGGGTTCGTCCTACAATGAGCAGTTCTTC
>.|TRBJ2-4|TRBV6-5|few
CASSYGGRSADIQYF
TGTGCCAGCAGTTACGGAGGGCGCTCAGCGGACATTCAGTACTTC
>.|TRBJ2-7|TRBV2|.
CAIGRGNEQYF
TGTGCCATAGGCCGAGGGAACGAGCAGTACTTC
>.|TRBJ2-1|TRBV27|.
CASSFRGTSYNEQFF
TGTGCCAGCAGTTTCCGCGGGACCTCCTACAATGAGCAGTTCTTC
>.|TRBJ1-1|TRBV25-1|.
CASSAAGGGGYTEAFF
TGTGCCAGCAGTGCAGCTGGTGGGGGGGGGTACACTGAAGCTTTCTTT
>.|TRBJ1-2|TRBV27|.
CASSLGGGYGYTF
TGTGCCAGCAGTTTGGGGGGGGGCTATGGCTACACCTTC
>.|TRBJ1-6|TRBV7-3|.
CASSLVGGLGSPLHF
TGTGCCAGCAGCTTAGTTGGGGGGTTGGGTTCACCCCTCCACTTT
>TRBD1|TRBJ2-7|TRBV27|.
CASRGQVDEQYF
TGTGCCAGCAGGGGACAGGTGGACGAGCAGTACTTC
>TRBD1|TRBJ1-5|TRBV18|.
CASSRQTGPEPQHF
TGTGCCAGCTCACGCCAGACAGGGCCGGAGCCCCAGCATTTT
>.|TRBJ1-3|TRBV7-2|.
CASSLGISGNTIYF
TGTGCCAGCAGCTTAGGTATTTCTGGAAACACCATATATTTT
>.|TRBJ1-2|TRBV28|.
CASIPSSGLFNGYTF
TGTGCCAGCATCCCCTCGTCGGGACTTTTTAATGGCTACACCTTC
>TRBD1|TRBJ1-1|TRBV19|once
CASSSGQGGMEAFF
TGTGCCAGTAGTTCGGGACAGGGGGGAATGGAAGCTTTCTTT
>.|TRBJ1-2|TRBV9|.
CASSSGGARNNGYTF
TGTGCCAGCAGCTCAGGAGGGGCGAGGAATAATGGCTACACCTTC
>.|TRBJ1-1|TRBV4-1|.
CASSQGGRDTSNTEAFF
TGCGCCAGCAGCCAAGGAGGAAGGGACACATCGAACACTGAAGCTTTCTTT
>TRBD1|TRBJ2-2|TRBV9|.
CASSRDSANTGELFF
TGTGCCAGCAGTCGGGACAGCGCGAACACCGGGGAGCTGTTTTTT
>.|TRBJ2-1|TRBV6-1|.
CASKEGAVGNEQFF
TGTGCCAGCAAGGAGGGGGCAGTTGGCAATGAGCAGTTCTTC
>.|TRBJ2-7|TRBV7-9|.
CASSLLGAYEQYF
TGTGCCAGCAGCTTACTGGGCGCCTACGAGCAGTACTTC
>.|TRBJ2-5|TRBV29-1|.
CSVARGKGETQYF
TGCAGCGTTGCGCGGGGTAAGGGTGAGACCCAGTACTTC
>TRBD1|TRBJ1-1|TRBV11-1|.
CASSFQGESTEAFF
TGTGCCAGCAGCTTCCAGGGGGAGAGCACTGAAGCTTTCTTT
>.|TRBJ1-1|TRBV4-1|few
CASSQVSGWNTEAFF
TGCGCCAGCAGCCAAGTATCAGGGTGGAATACTGAAGCTTTCTTT
>.|TRBJ2-1|TRBV10-3|.
CAISGSGDNEQFF
TGTGCCATCAGTGGTAGCGGAGACAATGAGCAGTTCTTC
>.|TRBJ2-7|TRBV5-1|few
CASSPLGYEQYF
TGCGCCAGCAGCCCCCTCGGCTACGAGCAGTACTTC
>.|TRBJ2-7|TRBV5-1|.
CASSQSGTQAYEQYF
TGCGCCAGCAGCCAATCCGGGACTCAAGCCTACGAGCAGTACTTC
>TRBD2|TRBJ2-5|TRBV7-3|.
CASSALAGAIETQYF
TGTGCCAGCAGCGCTCTAGCGGGAGCTATTGAGACCCAGTACTTC
>TRBD1|TRBJ2-7|TRBV6-5|.
CASSYLRGTYEQYF
TGTGCCAGCAGTTACCTCAGGGGGACCTACGAGCAGTACTTC
>.|TRBJ2-7|TRBV7-2|.
CASSLGRRTGKQYF
TGTGCCAGCAGCCTAGGAAGGAGGACGGGGAAGCAGTACTTC
>.|TRBJ2-3|TRBV27|.
CASTSYRDTQYF
TGTGCCAGCACCTCCTACAGAGATACGCAGTATTTT
>TRBD1|TRBJ1-5|TRBV6-7|.
CASRVGQGARYSNQPQHF
TGTGCCAGCAGGGTTGGTCAGGGGGCCCGGTATAGCAATCAGCCCCAGCATTTT
>TRBD1|TRBJ1-1|TRBV29-1|.
CSITQGAAFF
TGCAGCATCACACAGGGGGCAGCTTTCTTT
>.|TRBJ2-1|TRBV13|once
CASSSPGGEQFF
TGTGCCAGCAGCTCACCCGGGGGTGAGCAGTTCTTC
>.|TRBJ1-2|TRBV5-1|.
CASSLDMGLDYGYTF
TGCGCCAGCAGCTTGGATATGGGACTAGACTATGGCTACACCTTC
>TRBD2|TRBJ2-3|TRBV11-3|.
CASSLGTSVGTDTQYF
TGTGCCAGCAGCTTAGGGACTAGCGTAGGCACAGATACGCAGTATTTT
>.|TRBJ2-1|TRBV5-6|.
CASSFGDSYNEQFF
TGTGCCAGCAGCTTCGGGGACTCTTACAATGAGCAGTTCTTC
>.|TRBJ2-2|TRBV7-9|.
CAQVAGNTGELFF
TGTGCCCAGGTGGCAGGGAACACCGGGGAGCTGTTTTTT
>TRBD1|TRBJ2-7|TRBV5-5|.
CASSFGTVSYEQYF
TGTGCCAGCAGCTTTGGGACAGTATCCTACGAGCAGTACTTC
>.|TRBJ1-1|TRBV5-4|few
CASSFWGVNTEAFF
TGTGCCAGCAGCTTTTGGGGGGTGAACACTGAAGCTTTCTTT
>.|TRBJ1-1|TRBV4-2|.
CASSQGGGDTEAFF
TGTGCCAGCAGCCAAGGCGGGGGGGACACTGAAGCTTTCTTT
>.|TRBJ1-1|TRBV5-1|.
CASSLEGGTEAFF
TGCGCCAGCAGCTTGGAGGGGGGGACTGAAGCTTTCTTT
>TRBD1|TRBJ1-1|TRBV6-5|few
CASSRQGREAFF
TGTGCCAGCAGTCGACAGGGACGTGAAGCTTTCTTT
>TRBD1|TRBJ1-1|TRBV29-1|.
CSGMTGMNTEAFF
TGCAGCGGAATGACAGGGATGAACACTGAAGCTTTCTTT
>TRBD1|TRBJ1-5|TRBV4-1|.
CASSQVGGIDQPQHF
TGCGCCAGCAGCCAGGTAGGGGGCATTGATCAGCCCCAGCATTTT
>TRBD1|TRBJ2-1|TRBV11-2|.
CASSPQTGFEQFF
TGTGCCAGCAGCCCCCAGACAGGGTTTGAGCAGTTCTTC
>TRBD1|TRBJ1-4|TRBV5-5|.
CASSMDRVRDNEKLFF
TGTGCCAGCAGCATGGACAGGGTGAGGGATAATGAAAAACTGTTTTTT
>TRBD1|TRBJ2-7|TRBV18|.
CASSPQGSLFYEQYF
TGTGCCAGCTCTCCACAGGGGTCCCTCTTCTACGAGCAGTACTTC
>TRBD1|TRBJ1-2|TRBV13|once
CASSLTGIGGYTF
TGTGCCAGCAGCTTGACAGGGATCGGTGGCTACACCTTC
>.|TRBJ2-3|TRBV15|.
CATSRVASTDTQYF
TGTGCCACCAGCAGAGTGGCTAGCACAGATACGCAGTATTTT
>TRBD1|TRBJ1-3|TRBV5-6|.
CASSSRGYGNTIYF
TGTGCCAGCAGCTCCAGGGGGTATGGAAACACCATATATTTT
>.|TRBJ2-2|TRBV4-1|.
CASSPWTDNTGELFF
TGCGCCAGCAGCCCATGGACAGACAACACCGGGGAGCTGTTTTTT
>TRBD2|TRBJ2-7|TRBV5-1|.
CASRGQAGPPGDEQYF
TGCGCCAGCAGAGGGCAAGCGGGGCCGCCTGGGGACGAGCAGTACTTC